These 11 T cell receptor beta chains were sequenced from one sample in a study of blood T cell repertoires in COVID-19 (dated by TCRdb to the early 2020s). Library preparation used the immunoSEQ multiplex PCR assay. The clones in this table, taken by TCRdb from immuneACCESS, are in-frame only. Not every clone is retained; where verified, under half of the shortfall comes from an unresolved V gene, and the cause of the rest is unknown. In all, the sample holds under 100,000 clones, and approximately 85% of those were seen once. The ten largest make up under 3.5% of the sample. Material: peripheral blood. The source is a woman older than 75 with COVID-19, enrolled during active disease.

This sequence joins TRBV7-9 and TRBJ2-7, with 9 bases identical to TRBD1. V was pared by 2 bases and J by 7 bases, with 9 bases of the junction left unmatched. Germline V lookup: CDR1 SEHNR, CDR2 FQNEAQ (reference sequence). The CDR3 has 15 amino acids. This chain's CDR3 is CASSLWGTGTGEQYF. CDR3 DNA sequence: TGTGCCAGCAGCTTATGGGGGACAGGGACGGGTGAGCAGTACTTC.

CDR3 region: CASSSQAPPYNEQFF. CDR3 bases: TGTGCCAGCAGCTCCCAGGCTCCCCCCTACAATGAGCAGTTCTTC. This rearrangement joins TRBV7-2 to TRBJ2-1; D not resolved. CDR1 and CDR2 (germline): SGHTA, FQGNSA. This CDR3 comprises 15 residues. The ends were cut back, 4 bases at V and 2 bases at J, with 12 bases in the middle.

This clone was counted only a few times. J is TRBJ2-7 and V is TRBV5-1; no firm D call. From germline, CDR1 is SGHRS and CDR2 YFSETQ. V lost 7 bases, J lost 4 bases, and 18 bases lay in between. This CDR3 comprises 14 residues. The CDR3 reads CASLVQPGPYEQYF. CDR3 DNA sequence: TGCGCCAGCCTTGTCCAACCTGGCCCATACGAGCAGTACTTC.

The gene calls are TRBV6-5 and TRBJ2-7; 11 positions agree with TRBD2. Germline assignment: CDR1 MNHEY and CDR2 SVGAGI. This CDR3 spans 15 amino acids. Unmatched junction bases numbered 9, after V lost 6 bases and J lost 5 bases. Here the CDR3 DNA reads TGTGCCAGCAGCTTGACTAGCGGGATTTTGAACGAGCAGTACTTC. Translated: CASSLTSGILNEQYF.

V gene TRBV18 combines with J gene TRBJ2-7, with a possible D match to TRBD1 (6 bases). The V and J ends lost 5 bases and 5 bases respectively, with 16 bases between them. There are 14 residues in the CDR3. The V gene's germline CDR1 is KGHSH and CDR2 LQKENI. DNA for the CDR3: TGTGCCAGCTCAGCCTACTCGACAGGTGACGAGCAGTACTTC. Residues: CASSAYSTGDEQYF. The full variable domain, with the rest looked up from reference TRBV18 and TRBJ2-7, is NAGVMQNPRHLVRRRGQEARLRCSPMKGHSHVYWYRQLPEEGLKFMVYLQKENIIDESGMPKERFSAEFPKEGPSILRIQQVVRGDSAAYFCASSAYSTGDEQYFGPGTRLTVT.

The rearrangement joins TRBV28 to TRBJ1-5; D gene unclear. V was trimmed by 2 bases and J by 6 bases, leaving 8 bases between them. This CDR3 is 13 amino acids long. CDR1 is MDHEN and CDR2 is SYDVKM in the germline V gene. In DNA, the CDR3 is TGTGCCAGCAGTTTACCGGGTTTTCAGCCCCAGCATTTT. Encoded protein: CASSLPGFQPQHF.

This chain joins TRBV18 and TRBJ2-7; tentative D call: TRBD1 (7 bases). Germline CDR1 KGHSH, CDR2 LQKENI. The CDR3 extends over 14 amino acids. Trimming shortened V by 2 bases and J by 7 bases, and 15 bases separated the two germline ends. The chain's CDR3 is CASSPVEGAREQYF. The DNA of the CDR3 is TGTGCCAGCTCACCAGTGGAGGGGGCGCGTGAGCAGTACTTC.

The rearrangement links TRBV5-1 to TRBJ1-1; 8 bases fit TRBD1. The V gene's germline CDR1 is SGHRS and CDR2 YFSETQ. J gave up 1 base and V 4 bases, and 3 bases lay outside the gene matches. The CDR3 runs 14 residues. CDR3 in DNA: TGCGCCAGCAGCGTCGGGACAGGGAACACTGAAGCTTTCTTT. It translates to CASSVGTGNTEAFF.

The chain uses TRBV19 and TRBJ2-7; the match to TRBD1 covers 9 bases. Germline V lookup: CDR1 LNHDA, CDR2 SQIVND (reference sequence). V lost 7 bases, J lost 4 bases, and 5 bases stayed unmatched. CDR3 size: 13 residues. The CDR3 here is CASTLGQGYEQYF. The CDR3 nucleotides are TGTGCCAGTACCCTAGGACAGGGGTACGAGCAGTACTTC.

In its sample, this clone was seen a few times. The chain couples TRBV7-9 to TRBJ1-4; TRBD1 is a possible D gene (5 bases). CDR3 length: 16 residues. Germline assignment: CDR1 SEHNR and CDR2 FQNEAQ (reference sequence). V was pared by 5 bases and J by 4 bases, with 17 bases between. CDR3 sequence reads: CASSPPGQGINEKLFF. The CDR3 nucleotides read TGTGCCAGCAGCCCGCCCGGTCAGGGAATTAATGAAAAACTGTTTTTT.

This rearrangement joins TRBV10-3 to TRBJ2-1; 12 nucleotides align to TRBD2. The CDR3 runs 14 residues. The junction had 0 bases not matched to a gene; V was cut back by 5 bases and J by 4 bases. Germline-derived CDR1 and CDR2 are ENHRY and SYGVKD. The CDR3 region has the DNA TGTGCCATCAGTCTAGCGGGAGGGTACAATGAGCAGTTCTTC. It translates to CAISLAGGYNEQFF.